One and the same sample provided the 8 T cell receptor beta chains below, sequenced in a study of OX40 agonist ivuxolimab in advanced cancers. Sequencing was performed with immunoSEQ multiplex PCR; in TCRdb, only in-frame clones are kept and a portion is missing. The table shows 60,000 to 85,000 clones, with around 87% occurring only once. The input for sequencing was CD4+ or CD8+ T cells sorted from blood, taken in a trial of the OX40 agonist ivuxolimab. The receptors derive from an adult with an advanced solid tumor such as melanoma, head and neck, liver or kidney cancer.

The chain carries TRBV5-8 and TRBJ2-2; 8 bases match TRBD2. Trimming cost V 4 bases and J 3 bases; bases outside gene matches: 11. CDR1 is SGHTS, CDR2 YDEGEE, per germline. The CDR3 has 17 amino acids. The CDR3 sequence is CASSIYRTSWDTGELFF. CDR3 sequence (DNA): TGTGCCAGCAGCATCTATAGGACTAGCTGGGACACCGGGGAGCTGTTTTTT.

V and J are TRBV5-4 and TRBJ2-3; TRBD2 aligns across 8 bases. Trimming took 9 bases from V and 0 from J; bases not matched to a gene: 6. There are 14 residues in the CDR3. The germline gives CDR1 SGHNT, CDR2 YYREEE (reference sequence). The CDR3 protein is CATIERGSTDTQYF. The DNA of the CDR3 is TGTGCCACGATCGAGCGGGGGAGCACAGATACGCAGTATTTT. Drawing the rest from reference TRBV5-4 and TRBJ2-3, the complete variable domain is ETGVTQSPTHLIKTRGQQVTLRCSSQSGHNTVSWYQQALGQGPQFIFQYYREEENGRGNFPPRFSGLQFPNYSSELNVNALELDDSALYLCATIERGSTDTQYFGPGTRLTVL.

This chain links TRBV11-2 with TRBJ2-5; 10 bases match TRBD1. Germline V gene lookup returns CDR1 SGHAT and CDR2 FQNNGV. V shed 4 bases, J shed 11 bases, and the junction held 13 bases outside the gene matches. The CDR3 consists of 15 residues. The CDR3 protein is CASSSPRDRGGEQYF. The CDR3 DNA reads TGTGCCAGCAGCTCCCCCCGGGACAGGGGAGGGGAGCAGTACTTC.

The gene calls are TRBV5-1 and TRBJ2-7, with TRBD1 as a possible D gene (5 bases). V lost 0 bases and J 5 bases, leaving 9 bases between the germline ends. CDR3 size: 13 residues. Germline-derived CDR1 and CDR2 are SGHRS and YFSETQ. CDR3 sequence (DNA): TGCGCCAGCAGCTTGGTAGGGGTCCACGAGCAGTACTTC. Translated, it gives CASSLVGVHEQYF.

This chain joins TRBV6-1 and TRBJ1-3; D unclear. CDR1 and CDR2 from the germline V gene are MNHNS and SASEGT. The CDR3 loop spans 14 amino acids. V lost 2 bases to trimming and J lost 11 bases, with 16 bases between them. The CDR3 region is CASSENGPVGPIYF. CDR3 bases: TGTGCCAGCAGTGAAAATGGCCCGGTAGGGCCCATATATTTT.

The V and J genes are TRBV14 and TRBJ2-7; 8 nucleotides match TRBD2. The CDR3 runs to 15 residues. Germline CDR1 reads SGHDN; CDR2 reads FVKESK. V dropped 3 bases and J dropped 0; count of bases not matched to a gene: 4. CDR3 nucleotides: TGTGCCAGCAGCCATGTGGCGGGAGGCTCCTACGAGCAGTACTTC. Its translation: CASSHVAGGSYEQYF.

V gene TRBV9 combines with J gene TRBJ1-1; D is unresolved. The CDR3 consists of 14 residues. The V end lost 0 bases, the J end lost 6 bases, and 12 bases lay between the germline ends. CDR1 is SGDLS and CDR2 is YYNGEE in the germline V gene. DNA of the CDR3: TGTGCCAGCAGCGTAGAGGGCCCCGGCGCTGAAGCTTTCTTT. Its translation: CASSVEGPGAEAFF.

J is TRBJ1-1 and V is TRBV7-2; D uncertain. The V end was cut by 5 bases, the J end by 1 base, with 14 bases between. This CDR3 has 15 amino acids. Germline V gene lookup returns CDR1 SGHTA and CDR2 FQGNSA. The CDR3 loop reads CASSQNLGKNTEAFF. The DNA of the CDR3 is TGTGCCAGCAGCCAAAACCTGGGCAAGAACACTGAAGCTTTCTTT.